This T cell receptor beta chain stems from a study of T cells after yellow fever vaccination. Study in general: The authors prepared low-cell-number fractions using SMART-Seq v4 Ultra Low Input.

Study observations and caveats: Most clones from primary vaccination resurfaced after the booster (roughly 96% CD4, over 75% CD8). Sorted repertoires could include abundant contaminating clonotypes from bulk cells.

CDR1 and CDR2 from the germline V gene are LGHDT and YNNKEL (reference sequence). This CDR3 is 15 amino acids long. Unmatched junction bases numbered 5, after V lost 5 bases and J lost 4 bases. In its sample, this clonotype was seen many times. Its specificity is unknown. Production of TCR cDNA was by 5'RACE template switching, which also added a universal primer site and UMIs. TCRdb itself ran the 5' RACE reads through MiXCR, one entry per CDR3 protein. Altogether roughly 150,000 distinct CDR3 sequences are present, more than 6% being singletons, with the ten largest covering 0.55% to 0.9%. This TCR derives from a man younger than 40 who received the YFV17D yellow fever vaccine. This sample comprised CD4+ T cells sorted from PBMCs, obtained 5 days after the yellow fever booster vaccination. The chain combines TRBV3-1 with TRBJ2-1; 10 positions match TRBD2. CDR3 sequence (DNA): TGTGCCAGCAGCACGACTAGCGGGCGTTACAATGAGCAGTTCTTC. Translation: CASSTTSGRYNEQFF.